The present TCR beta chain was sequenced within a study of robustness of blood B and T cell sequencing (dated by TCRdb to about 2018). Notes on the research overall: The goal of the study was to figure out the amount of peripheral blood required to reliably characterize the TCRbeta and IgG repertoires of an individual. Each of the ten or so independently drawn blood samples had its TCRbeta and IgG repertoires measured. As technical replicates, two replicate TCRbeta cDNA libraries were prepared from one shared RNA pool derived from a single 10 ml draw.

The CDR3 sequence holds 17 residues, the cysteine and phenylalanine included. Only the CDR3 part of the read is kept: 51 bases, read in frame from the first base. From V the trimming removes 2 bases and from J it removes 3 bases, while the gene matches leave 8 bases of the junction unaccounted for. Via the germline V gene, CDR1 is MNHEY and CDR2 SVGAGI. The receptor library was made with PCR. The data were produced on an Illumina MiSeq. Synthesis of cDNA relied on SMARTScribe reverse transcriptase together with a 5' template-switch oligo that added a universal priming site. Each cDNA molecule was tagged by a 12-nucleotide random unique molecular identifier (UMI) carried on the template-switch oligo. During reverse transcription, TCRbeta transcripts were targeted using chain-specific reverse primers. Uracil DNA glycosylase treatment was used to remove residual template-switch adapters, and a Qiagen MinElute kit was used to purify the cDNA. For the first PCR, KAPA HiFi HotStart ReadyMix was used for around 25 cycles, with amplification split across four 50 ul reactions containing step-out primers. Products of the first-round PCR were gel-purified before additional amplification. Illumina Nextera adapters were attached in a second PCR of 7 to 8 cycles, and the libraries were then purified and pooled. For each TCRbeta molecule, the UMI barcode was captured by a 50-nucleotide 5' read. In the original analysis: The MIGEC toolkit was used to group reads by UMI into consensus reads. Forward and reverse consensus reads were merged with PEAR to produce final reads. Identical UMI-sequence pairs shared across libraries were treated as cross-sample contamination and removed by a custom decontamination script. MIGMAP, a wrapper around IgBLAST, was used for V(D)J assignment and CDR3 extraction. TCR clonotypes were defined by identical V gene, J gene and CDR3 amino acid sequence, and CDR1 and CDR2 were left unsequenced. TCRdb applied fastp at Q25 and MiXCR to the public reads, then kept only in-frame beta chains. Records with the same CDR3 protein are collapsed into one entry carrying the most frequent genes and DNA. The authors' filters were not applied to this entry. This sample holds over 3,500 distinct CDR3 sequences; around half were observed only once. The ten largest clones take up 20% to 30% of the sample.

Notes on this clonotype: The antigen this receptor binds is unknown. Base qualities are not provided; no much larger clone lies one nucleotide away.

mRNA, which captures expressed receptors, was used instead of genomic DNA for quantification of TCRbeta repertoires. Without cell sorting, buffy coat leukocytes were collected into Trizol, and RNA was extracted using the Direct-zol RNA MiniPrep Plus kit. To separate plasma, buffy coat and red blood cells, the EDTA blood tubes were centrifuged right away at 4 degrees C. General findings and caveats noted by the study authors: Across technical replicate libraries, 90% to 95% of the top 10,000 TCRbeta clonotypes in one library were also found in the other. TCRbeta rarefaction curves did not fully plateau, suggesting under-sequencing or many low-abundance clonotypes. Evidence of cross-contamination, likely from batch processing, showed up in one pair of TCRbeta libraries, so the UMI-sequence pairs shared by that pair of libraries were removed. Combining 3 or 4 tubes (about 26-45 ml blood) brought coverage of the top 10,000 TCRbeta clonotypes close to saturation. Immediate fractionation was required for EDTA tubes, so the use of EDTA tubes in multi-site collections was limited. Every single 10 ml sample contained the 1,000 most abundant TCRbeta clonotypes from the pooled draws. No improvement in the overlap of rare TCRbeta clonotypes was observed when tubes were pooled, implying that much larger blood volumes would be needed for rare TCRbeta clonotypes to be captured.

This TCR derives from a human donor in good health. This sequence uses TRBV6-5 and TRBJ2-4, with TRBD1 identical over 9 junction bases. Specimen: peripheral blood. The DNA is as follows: TGTGCCAGCAGTTACGGGACAGGGCCTGGGGGCAAAAACATTCAGTACTTC. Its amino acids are CASSYGTGPGGKNIQYF.